These 5 T cell receptor beta chains came from one sample sequenced in a study of metastatic and nonmetastatic thyroid tumors. TCRdb re-called the PCR reads through MiXCR. The sample has roughly 90,000 clones; around 14% are singletons. Nobody among the patients had been given any treatment before thyroid surgery. Sequenced input: blood. Receptor source: a female donor with papillary thyroid cancer or a benign thyroid nodule (not recorded which). Some clones in this sample may be carry-over from other donors' samples.

The table lists this clone with many counts. This chain links TRBV6-5 with TRBJ2-7; D gene ambiguous. The CDR3 has 14 residues. Trimming pared 3 bases from V and 5 bases from J, leaving 14 bases between. Germline values: CDR1 MNHEY, CDR2 SVGAGI. The DNA of the CDR3 is TGTGCCAGCAGTTATAGTGTAGAAATGAACGAGCAGTACTTC. It translates to CASSYSVEMNEQYF.

In the case of this clone: It may be a read error: a sequence one base away is much more abundant. This chain connects TRBV12-3 or TRBV12-4 to TRBJ2-5, with 8 bases matching TRBD1. The CDR3 covers 13 residues. DNA for the CDR3: TGTGACAGCAGTACAGGGGGAAGGGAGACCCAGCACTTC. Encoded protein: CDSSTGGRETQHF.

Remarks on this clone: This may come from a read error, since a much larger clone is one base off. The chain recombines TRBV7-7 with TRBJ2-5; the D gene is possibly TRBD1 (6 bases). Germline values: CDR1 SSHAT, CDR2 FNYEAQ (reference sequence). The CDR3 contains 17 residues. The CDR3 DNA reads as TGTGCTAGCAGCCCACCGGGACATCTCCTAGGAGGAGAGACCCAGTACTTC. It codes for CASSPPGHLLGGETQYF.

In this sample, this clone turned up a few times. Its ends do not fully match the called genes, so a read error is possible. The genes are TRBV10-2 and TRBJ2-2, with TRBD2 as a possible D gene (5 bases). The CDR3 has 11 residues. Germline V gene sequence: CDR1 WSHSY, CDR2 SAAADI. Here the CDR3 reads CASSAVGELSF. The CDR3 DNA reads as TGCGCCAGCAGTGCGGTCGGGGAGCTGTCTTTT.

This clone was detected only a few times. The germline gene is not matched at one end of the junction; a read error may be the cause. This chain connects TRBV27 to TRBJ2-7; 8 bases are shared with TRBD2. The CDR3 covers 14 residues. CDR1 and CDR2 (germline): MNHEY, SMNVEV (reference sequence). The CDR3 region is CASSFRGGAYDQYF. CDR3 nucleotides: TGTGCCAGCAGCTTCCGGGGGGGGGCTTACGATCAGTACTTC.